This entry lists 17 T cell receptor beta chains sequenced from one sample in a study of blood T cell repertoires in COVID-19 (TCRdb year 2020). The library was prepared using the immunoSEQ multiplex PCR assay. TCRdb stores this immuneACCESS table with in-frame sequences only. Part of the clones is absent; in the studies checked, under half of the shortfall reflects unresolved V genes, and no reason is known for the rest. In all, the sample holds just under 55,000 clones, and 90% of those were seen once. Jointly, the top ten make up under 9% of the sample. The sample consisted of peripheral blood. The source of these receptors is a woman aged 35 to 49 with active COVID-19.

The CDR3 bases are TGCGCCAGCAGCTTGGGGGGACTAGCACCCTACAATGAGCAGTTCTTC. Protein sequence: CASSLGGLAPYNEQFF. The chain recombines TRBV5-1 with TRBJ2-1; 9 bases line up with TRBD2. Germline V lookup: CDR1 SGHRS, CDR2 YFSETQ. Trimming cost V 0 bases and J 2 bases; bases outside gene matches: 3. This CDR3 is built from 16 residues.

The chain joins TRBV10-3 to TRBJ1-3, with 10 bases fitting TRBD1. Losses at the gene ends were 2 bases for V and 2 bases for J; bases not matched to a gene: 0. Germline V gene lookup returns CDR1 ENHRY and CDR2 SYGVKD. This CDR3 contains 15 residues. CDR3 DNA: TGTGCCATCAGTGAGGGGACAGGGGCTGGAAACACCATATATTTT. Amino acids: CAISEGTGAGNTIYF.

This clone was seen just once. The V gene is TRBV10-2, the J gene TRBJ1-3, with D hard to call. This CDR3 is built from 18 residues. Trimming removed 3 bases at V and 0 bases at J, with 18 bases between. Looked up from germline, CDR1 is WSHSY and CDR2 is SAAADI. CDR3: CASSDRQFPLSSGNTIYF. CDR3 sequence (DNA): TGCGCCAGCAGTGATCGACAATTCCCCCTAAGCTCTGGAAACACCATATATTTT.

The rearrangement uses TRBV2 and TRBJ2-3; D remains unclear. The germline V gene encodes CDR1 SNHLY and CDR2 FYNNEI. V lost 3 bases to trimming and J lost 5 bases, with 3 bases between them. The CDR3 spans 11 residues. Written as DNA, the CDR3 is TGTGCCAGCAGTGACTTAGATACGCAGTATTTT. Translated: CASSDLDTQYF.

The rearrangement links TRBV19 to TRBJ1-1; a possible D gene is TRBD1 (5 bases). Germline V lookup: CDR1 LNHDA, CDR2 SQIVND (reference sequence). The CDR3 totals 15 residues. V lost 4 bases and J lost 0, with 12 bases in between. Here the CDR3 DNA reads TGTGCCAGTAGTACGAACAGGATCATGAACACTGAAGCTTTCTTT. Translated, it gives CASSTNRIMNTEAFF.

The genes are TRBV14 and TRBJ2-2, with a possible D match to TRBD2 (5 bases). Per germline, CDR1 SGHDN and CDR2 FVKESK. The CDR3 contains 14 residues. Trimming took off 0 bases at V and 8 bases at J, with 10 bases between the two ends. The CDR3 loop reads CASSQDLGAGELFF. CDR3 DNA: TGTGCCAGCAGCCAAGATCTGGGAGCTGGGGAGCTGTTTTTT.

The chain uses TRBV9 and TRBJ1-4; TRBD1 aligns across 8 bases. This CDR3 has 16 residues. The V gene's germline CDR1 is SGDLS and CDR2 YYNGEE. Trimming cost V 0 bases and J 5 bases; bases outside gene matches: 6. The CDR3 here is CASSVDGAGGNEKLFF. CDR3 in DNA: TGTGCCAGCAGCGTAGACGGGGCAGGGGGCAATGAAAAACTGTTTTTT.

This clone was detected only once. The rearrangement joins TRBV7-2 to TRBJ1-6; no clear D gene. CDR3 length: 15 amino acids. In germline, CDR1 is SGHTA, CDR2 FQGNSA. Trimming took 4 bases from V and 9 from J, leaving 16 bases between them. The CDR3 bases are TGTGCCAGCAGCTCCATTGTGGCCGCGGTTTCACCCCTCCACTTT. Encoded protein: CASSSIVAAVSPLHF.

The chain couples TRBV30 to TRBJ1-2; D not certain. Germline V gene data show CDR1 as GTSNPN and CDR2 as SVGIG (reference sequence). V shed 4 bases and J shed 7 bases, with 13 bases lying between them. The length of the CDR3 is 12 residues. The CDR3 loop reads CAWTSRYGGYTF. As DNA, the CDR3 is TGTGCCTGGACCAGTCGTTATGGTGGCTACACCTTC.

The chain recombines TRBV3-1 (or the pseudogene TRBV3-2) with TRBJ2-3; 8 bases map to TRBD2. The germline gives CDR1 LGHDT, CDR2 YNNKEL (reference sequence). With V trimmed by 4 bases and J by 5 bases, 14 bases remained unmatched. The CDR3 is made up of 17 amino acids. CDR3 amino acids: CASSPSTGGPWLDTQYF. The CDR3 DNA reads TGTGCCAGCAGCCCCAGCACGGGGGGGCCTTGGTTAGATACGCAGTATTTT.

This clone was found a few times. The J gene is TRBJ2-7, the V gene TRBV29-1; TRBD1 matches at 11 bases. Germline V gene sequence: CDR1 SQVTM, CDR2 ANQGSEA. The trim removed 2 bases at V and 5 bases at J, leaving 8 bases unmatched. The CDR3 is 15 amino acids. CDR3 region: CSVESGVGQGDEQYF. The CDR3 nucleotides read TGCAGCGTTGAATCAGGGGTGGGACAGGGGGACGAGCAGTACTTC.

The chain uses TRBV5-4 and TRBJ2-7; no reliable D call. Germline CDR1 SGHNT, CDR2 YYREEE (reference sequence). The V gene lost 1 base and the J gene lost 1 base, with 6 bases spanning the gap. The CDR3 spans 13 residues. The CDR3 coding sequence is TGTGCCAGCAGCTTGCAGGTGTCCTACGAGCAGTACTTC. It specifies CASSLQVSYEQYF.

The rearrangement joins TRBV5-1 to TRBJ2-2, with D maybe TRBD1 (6 bases). This CDR3 spans 20 amino acids. Germline V gene lookup returns CDR1 SGHRS and CDR2 YFSETQ. V gave up 0 bases and J gave up 2 bases, with 23 bases separating them. The CDR3 sequence: CASSLAKTGRSRINTGELFF. The CDR3 region has the DNA TGCGCCAGCAGCTTGGCCAAGACAGGACGAAGCCGAATTAACACCGGGGAGCTGTTTTTT.

J is TRBJ2-5 and V is TRBV6-2 or TRBV6-3, with D unclear. Between the trimmed V and J ends, which lost 6 bases and 2 bases, there was a span of 13 bases. The CDR3 contains 14 residues. Germline assignment: CDR1 MNHEY and CDR2 SVGEGT. The CDR3 DNA reads as TGTGCCAGCAGCCCCGTGCCCCTACAAGAGACCCAGTACTTC. It codes for CASSPVPLQETQYF.

This chain joins TRBV7-6 and TRBJ2-5; D is perhaps TRBD2 (5 bases). Germline assignment: CDR1 SGHVS and CDR2 FNYEAQ. This CDR3 has 13 residues. Trimming removed 2 bases from V and 4 bases from J, with 8 bases in between. The CDR3 is CASSLLRGETQYF. CDR3 coding DNA: TGTGCCAGCAGCTTACTCCGGGGAGAGACCCAGTACTTC.

V is TRBV7-3 and J is TRBJ2-1; D might be TRBD2 (6 bases). V shed 2 bases and J shed 0 bases, with 8 bases lying between them. Germline values: CDR1 SGHTA, CDR2 FQGTGA. The CDR3 is 15 amino acids. The CDR3 loop reads CASSLFGSSYNEQFF. The DNA of the CDR3 is TGTGCCAGCAGCTTATTCGGGAGCTCCTACAATGAGCAGTTCTTC.

This chain connects TRBV19 to TRBJ2-3; TRBD2 aligns across 10 bases. From germline, CDR1 is LNHDA and CDR2 SQIVND (reference sequence). V dropped 4 bases and J dropped 2; count of bases not matched to a gene: 15. The CDR3 has 19 amino acids. CDR3 nucleotide sequence: TGTGCCAGTAGTACCCCCGTCCCTACTAGCGGGGTACCCACAGATACGCAGTATTTT. It specifies CASSTPVPTSGVPTDTQYF.